These 4 T cell receptor beta chains originate from one sample sequenced in a study of PD-1 blockade in classical Hodgkin lymphoma. Each patient experienced a relapse that followed autologous stem cell transplantation, and brentuximab vedotin exposure varied. Sequencing used immunoSEQ multiplex PCR; TCRdb keeps in-frame clones, though not all of them. This sample carries about 18,000 clones, around 75% of them seen once, and the ten largest clones take approximately 24%. The input for sequencing was peripheral blood mononuclear cells (PBMCs), taken at baseline. All receptors come from a human donor with classical Hodgkin lymphoma.

This clone was observed a few times. The rearrangement joins TRBV19 to TRBJ2-1; 14 bases align to TRBD2. The germline V gene encodes CDR1 LNHDA and CDR2 SQIVND (reference sequence). V shed 7 bases and J 8 bases; nucleotides not matched to a gene: 19. The CDR3 runs to 19 residues. The CDR3 DNA reads as TGTGCCAGTAATACGACTAGCGGGAGGGCTCATAGGAAAGCGCATGAGCAGTTCTTC. This codes for CASNTTSGRAHRKAHEQFF.

The chain joins TRBV6-5 to TRBJ2-7; 8 bases match TRBD1. The CDR3 sequence is 15 residues long. The germline V gene has CDR1 MNHEY and CDR2 SVGAGI. V shed 0 bases, J shed 3 bases, and the junction held 4 bases outside the gene matches. The CDR3 is CASSYSGTGNYEQYF. The CDR3 nucleotides read TGTGCCAGCAGTTACTCCGGGACAGGAAACTACGAGCAGTACTTC.

This sequence joins TRBV6-1 and TRBJ2-7, with 7 bases lining up with TRBD1. The CDR3 runs 14 residues. Germline V CDR1 and CDR2: MNHNS, SASEGT. With V trimmed by 4 bases and J by 6 bases, 9 bases remained unmatched. CDR3: CASSGMGTELEQYF. The CDR3 DNA reads as TGTGCCAGCAGTGGAATGGGGACAGAGCTCGAGCAGTACTTC.

The V gene is TRBV11-2, the J gene TRBJ2-3, with 8 bases that match TRBD1. The V and J ends lost 2 bases and 2 bases, in that order; junction bases with no gene match: 3. CDR3 size: 15 residues. CDR1 SGHAT and CDR2 FQNNGV come from the germline V gene. The CDR3 here is CASSLNQGATDTQYF. The CDR3 bases are TGTGCCAGCAGCTTAAACCAGGGGGCCACAGATACGCAGTATTTT.